This T cell receptor beta chain appears in the sequencing data of a study of blood T cell repertoires in COVID-19. In the original processing: Reference gene primer amplification gave estimated nucleated cell counts. Repertoires were generated with immunoSEQ multiplex PCR, while TCRdb's copy carries only in-frame clones and drops some. V, J and clone size derive from that table, while D and trimming were established from the DNA sequence. The repertoire holds around 21,000 clones, 70% to 90% seen once, with around 6% in the top ten. This CDR3 spans 15 amino acids. The trim removed 6 bases at V and 5 bases at J, leaving 10 bases unmatched. The germline V gene encodes CDR1 SGHAT and CDR2 FQNNGV.

The TCR sequence derives from a woman of 80 years or more with active COVID-19. The rearrangement links TRBV11-2 to TRBJ2-5; 9 nucleotides match TRBD2. Input material: peripheral blood. This chain's CDR3 is CASSSDLAGPETQYF. CDR3 nucleotides: TGTGCCAGCAGTTCTGATCTAGCGGGGCCGGAGACCCAGTACTTC.